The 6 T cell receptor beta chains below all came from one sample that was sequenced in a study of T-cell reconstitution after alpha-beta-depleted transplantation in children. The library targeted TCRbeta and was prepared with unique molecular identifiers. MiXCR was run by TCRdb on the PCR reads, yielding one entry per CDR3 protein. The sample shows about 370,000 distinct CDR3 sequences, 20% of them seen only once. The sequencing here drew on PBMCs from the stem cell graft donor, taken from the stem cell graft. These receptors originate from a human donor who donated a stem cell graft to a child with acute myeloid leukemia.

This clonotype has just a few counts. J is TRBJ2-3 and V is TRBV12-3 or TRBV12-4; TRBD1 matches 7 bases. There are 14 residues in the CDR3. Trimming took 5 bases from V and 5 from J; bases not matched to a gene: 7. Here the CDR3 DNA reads TGTGCCAGCAGTCCGCGGACAGGATTAGATACGCAGTATTTT. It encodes CASSPRTGLDTQYF.

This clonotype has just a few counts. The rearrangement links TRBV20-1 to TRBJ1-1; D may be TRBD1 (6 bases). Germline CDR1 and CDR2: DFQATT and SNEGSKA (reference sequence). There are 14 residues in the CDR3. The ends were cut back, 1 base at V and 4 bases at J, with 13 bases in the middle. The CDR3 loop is CSARAGGGITEAFF. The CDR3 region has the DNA TGCAGTGCTAGAGCGGGAGGGGGAATCACTGAAGCTTTCTTT.

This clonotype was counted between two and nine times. The CDR3 nucleotides are TGCAGTGCTAGAGGGGCAGCCTTTATGAACACTGAAGCTTTCTTT. Amino acid sequence: CSARGAAFMNTEAFF. The chain combines TRBV20-1 with TRBJ1-1; D is unresolved. CDR1 and CDR2 from the germline V gene are DFQATT and SNEGSKA (reference sequence). V lost 1 base and J lost 0, with 12 bases in between. CDR3 length: 15 residues.

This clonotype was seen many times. In nucleotides, the CDR3 is TGTGCCAGCTTCGAGGGCAGCTATGGCTACACCTTC. As protein: CASFEGSYGYTF. The chain carries TRBV12-3 or TRBV12-4 and TRBJ1-2; D uncertain. The CDR3 consists of 12 residues. V was pared by 8 bases and J by 4 bases, with 11 bases between.

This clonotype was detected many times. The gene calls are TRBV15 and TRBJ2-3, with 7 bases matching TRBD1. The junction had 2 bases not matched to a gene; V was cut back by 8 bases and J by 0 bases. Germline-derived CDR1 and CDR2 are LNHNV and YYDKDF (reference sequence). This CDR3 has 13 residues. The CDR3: CATGTASTDTQYF. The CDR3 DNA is TGTGCCACCGGGACAGCTAGCACAGATACGCAGTATTTT.

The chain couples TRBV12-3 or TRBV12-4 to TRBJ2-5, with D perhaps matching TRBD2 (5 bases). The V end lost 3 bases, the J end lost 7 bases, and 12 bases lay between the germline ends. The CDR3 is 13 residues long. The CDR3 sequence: CASSFNGVRTQYF. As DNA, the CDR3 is TGTGCCAGCAGTTTTAACGGGGTTCGGACCCAGTACTTC.